Presented here are 9 T cell receptor beta chains from one specimen sequenced in a study of response to subunit inactivated influenza vaccine. In TCRdb, the RT-PCR reads were re-called with MiXCR into one record per CDR3 protein. The table includes roughly 700,000 distinct CDR3 sequences, roughly 14% detected once. The source material was PBMCs from blood, sampled about 11 days after vaccination. These receptors came from a man aged 50 to 60 who received an inactivated influenza vaccine.

This rearrangement joins TRBV7-8 to TRBJ2-7, with D hard to call. The germline V gene encodes CDR1 SGHVS and CDR2 FQNEAQ. This CDR3 is built from 15 residues. The ends were cut back, 5 bases at V and 3 bases at J, with 17 bases in the middle. For the CDR3, the DNA is TGTGCCAGCAGCGCTACATACACACACCTCTACGAGCAGTACTTC. Translation gives CASSATYTHLYEQYF. The full variable domain, completed using reference TRBV7-8 and TRBJ2-7, is GAGVSQSPRYKVAKRGQDVALRCDPISGHVSLFWYQQALGQGPEFLTYFQNEAQLDKSGLPSDRFFAERPEGSVSTLKIQRTQQEDSAVYLCASSATYTHLYEQYFGPGTRLTVT.

This clonotype came up a few times. For the CDR3, the DNA is TGCGCCAGCAGCCAATCCTCTTTATGGGGGAATGAGCAGTTCTTC. Encoded protein: CASSQSSLWGNEQFF. The J gene is TRBJ2-1, the V gene TRBV4-1; perhaps D is TRBD1 or TRBD2 (5 bases each). Trimming shortened V by 2 bases and J by 7 bases, and 15 bases separated the two germline ends. The CDR3 has 15 amino acids. Germline loops: CDR1 MGHRA, CDR2 YSYEKL.

Ten or more counts support this clonotype. This rearrangement joins TRBV5-1 to TRBJ2-3; 8 bases match TRBD2. Germline CDR1 reads SGHRS; CDR2 reads YFSETQ. Trimming took 3 bases from V and 5 from J; bases not matched to a gene: 8. This CDR3 has 15 residues. For the CDR3, the DNA is TGCGCCAGCAGCTGGGGAGCGGGAGCCGGAGATACGCAGTATTTT. Translation gives CASSWGAGAGDTQYF.

This clonotype was seen a handful of times. The chain is built from TRBV12-3 or TRBV12-4 and TRBJ1-4, with D uncertain. V was trimmed by 6 bases and J by 8 bases, leaving 10 bases between them. The CDR3 has 12 residues. The CDR3, as DNA: TGTGCCAGCAGGGCTCCGACGGAAAAACTGTTTTTT. Encoded protein: CASRAPTEKLFF.

In this sample, this clonotype turned up a few times. The chain is built from TRBV4-1 and TRBJ2-7; 7 positions agree with TRBD1. The CDR3 has 15 residues. The germline V gene has CDR1 MGHRA and CDR2 YSYEKL. Unmatched junction bases numbered 2, after V lost 0 bases and J lost 0 bases. The CDR3 sequence is CASSQERTGSYEQYF. The CDR3 DNA reads TGCGCCAGCAGCCAAGAGAGGACAGGCTCCTACGAGCAGTACTTC.

The chain combines TRBV5-1 with TRBJ2-7; TRBD1 might be the D (6 bases). The CDR3 is 14 residues long. The germline V gene encodes CDR1 SGHRS and CDR2 YFSETQ. Trimming removed 4 bases at V and 2 bases at J, with 13 bases between. The CDR3 protein is CASSRGTRTYEQYF. In nucleotides, the CDR3 is TGCGCCAGCAGCCGTGGGACAAGAACCTACGAGCAGTACTTC.

This clonotype was seen a handful of times. The rearrangement links TRBV20-1 to TRBJ2-3; no firm D call. V was trimmed by 1 base and J by 2 bases, leaving 7 bases between them. The germline V gene encodes CDR1 DFQATT and CDR2 SNEGSKA (reference sequence). CDR3 length: 13 amino acids. In nucleotides, the CDR3 is TGCAGTGCTAGAGGGCACTTCACAGATACGCAGTATTTT. As protein: CSARGHFTDTQYF.

This clonotype showed up just a few times. The chain couples TRBV29-1 to TRBJ2-6; maybe TRBD1 (5 bases). This CDR3 comprises 14 residues. The germline V and J ends were trimmed by 6 bases and 1 base, with 10 bases remaining between them. Germline lookup yields CDR1 SQVTM and CDR2 ANQGSEA. This chain's CDR3 is CSVSAGSGANVLTF. The DNA for the CDR3 is TGCAGCGTGAGCGCAGGGTCTGGGGCCAACGTCCTGACTTTC.

J is TRBJ2-1 and V is TRBV13; weak D call: TRBD2 (6 bases). Germline-derived CDR1 and CDR2 are PRHDT and FYEKMQ (reference sequence). The CDR3 has 18 residues. V was cut by 4 bases and J by 4 bases, with 23 bases left in between. DNA of the CDR3: TGTGCCAGCAGCTCCACCTCTAGTCAGGCCGGAGGGTACAATGAGCAGTTCTTC. It encodes CASSSTSSQAGGYNEQFF.